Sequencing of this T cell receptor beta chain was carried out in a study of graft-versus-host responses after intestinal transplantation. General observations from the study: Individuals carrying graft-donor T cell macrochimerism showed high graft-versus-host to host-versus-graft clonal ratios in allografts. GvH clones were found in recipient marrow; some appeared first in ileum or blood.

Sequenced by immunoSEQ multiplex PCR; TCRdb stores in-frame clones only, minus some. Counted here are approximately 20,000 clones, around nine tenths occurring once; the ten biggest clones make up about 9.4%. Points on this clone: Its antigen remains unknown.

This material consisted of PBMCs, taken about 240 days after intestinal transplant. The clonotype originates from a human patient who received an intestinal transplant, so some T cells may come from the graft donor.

In DNA, the CDR3 is TGTGCCAGCAGCTTAGTAGATTCCCGGCTCTACGAGCAGTACTTC. Protein product: CASSLVDSRLYEQYF. The chain uses TRBV7-9 and TRBJ2-7; D remains unclear. Germline CDR1 is SEHNR and CDR2 is FQNEAQ (reference sequence). V shed 1 base and J shed 3 bases, with 13 bases lying between them. The CDR3 is 15 amino acids.